One sample yielded the 21 T cell receptor beta chains listed below, sequenced in a study of neurological immune-mediated disorders. TCRdb passed the 5' RACE reads through MiXCR, listing each CDR3 protein once. The sample lists 70,000 or so distinct CDR3 sequences, 5.2% occurring once. Sequencing was carried out using PBMCs. The receptors come from a woman in her 30s with multiple sclerosis.

This clonotype was seen repeatedly, ten times or more. The gene calls are TRBV3-1 and TRBJ2-5; 14 bases fit TRBD2. The CDR3 consists of 16 residues. V trimming: 4 bases; J trimming: 5 bases; junction bases outside the gene matches: 6. From germline, CDR1 is LGHDT and CDR2 YNNKEL (reference sequence). The CDR3, as DNA: TGTGCCAGCAGCCCGCGACTAGCGGGGGGGCCGGAGACCCAGTACTTC. Its translation is CASSPRLAGGPETQYF.

This clonotype came up many times. This sequence joins TRBV20-1 and TRBJ1-1; tentatively, D is TRBD1 (6 bases). V lost 6 bases, J lost 5 bases, and 16 bases lay in between. The CDR3 sequence is 13 residues long. The germline CDR1 and CDR2 sequences are DFQATT and SNEGSKA (reference sequence). The CDR3 spells CSARQASRTEAFF. In DNA, the CDR3 is TGCAGTGCGAGACAGGCGTCTCGGACTGAAGCTTTCTTT.

This clonotype was counted at least ten times. V and J are TRBV5-1 and TRBJ1-2; 7 nucleotides line up with TRBD1. This CDR3 contains 14 residues. Germline CDR1 is SGHRS and CDR2 is YFSETQ. V shed 5 bases, J shed 9 bases, and the junction held 13 bases outside the gene matches. The CDR3 region has the DNA TGCGCCAGCAGGTCGGACCGACAGGGCGTGCGCTACACCTTC. Encoded protein: CASRSDRQGVRYTF.

This clonotype was counted at least ten times. CDR3 coding DNA: TGTGCCAGCAGCGCACTGAGGACTTTGGGGAACACTGAAGCTTTCTTT. Its translation: CASSALRTLGNTEAFF. This sequence joins TRBV7-9 and TRBJ1-1; no reliable D call. Trimming removed 5 bases at V and 1 base at J, with 17 bases between. The CDR3 sequence is 16 residues long. CDR1 is SEHNR and CDR2 is FQNEAQ in the germline V gene (reference sequence).

This clonotype was seen at least ten times. J is TRBJ2-1 and V is TRBV20-1, with 11 bases fitting TRBD2. CDR1 DFQATT and CDR2 SNEGSKA come from the germline V gene (reference sequence). This CDR3 spans 13 amino acids. The trim removed 1 base at V and 12 bases at J, leaving 5 bases unmatched. This chain's CDR3 is CSARAGTSGWQFF. CDR3 coding DNA: TGCAGTGCTAGAGCCGGGACTAGCGGTTGGCAGTTCTTC.

This clonotype was recorded many times. The J gene is TRBJ1-6, the V gene TRBV3-1, with D tentatively TRBD1 (6 bases). This CDR3 is built from 15 residues. The V gene lost 1 base and the J gene lost 8 bases, with 12 bases spanning the gap. Germline V lookup: CDR1 LGHDT, CDR2 YNNKEL (reference sequence). CDR3 DNA sequence: TGTGCCAGCAGCCAAGTCGGGGCAGGGGATTCACCCCTCCACTTT. Translated, it gives CASSQVGAGDSPLHF. Drawing the rest from reference TRBV3-1 and TRBJ1-6, the complete variable domain is DTAVSQTPKYLVTQMGNDKSIKCEQNLGHDTMYWYKQDSKKFLKIMFSYNNKELIINETVPNRFSPKSPDKAHLNLHINSLELGDSAVYFCASSQVGAGDSPLHFGNGTRLTVT.

In regard to this clonotype: Since a much larger clone is just one base distant, this may be a read error. The chain couples TRBV5-1 to TRBJ1-1; D call uncertain. V dropped 2 bases and J dropped 4 bases, with 9 bases sitting between them. CDR1 is SGHRS and CDR2 is YFSETQ in the germline V gene. The CDR3 extends over 13 amino acids. Here the CDR3 reads CASSFTGFTEAFF. CDR3 sequence (DNA): TGCGCCAGCAGCTTTACGGGGTTCACTGAAGCTTTCTTT.

At least ten counts were recorded for this clonotype. The rearrangement uses TRBV20-1 and TRBJ1-5; D is unclear. Germline values: CDR1 DFQATT, CDR2 SNEGSKA (reference sequence). Trimming stripped 0 bases from V and 7 bases from J, with 10 bases between. The CDR3 spans 13 residues. CDR3 in amino acids: CSARDTGSQPQHF. CDR3 sequence (DNA): TGCAGTGCTAGAGATACCGGTAGCCAGCCCCAGCATTTT.

The J gene is TRBJ2-7, the V gene TRBV12-3 or TRBV12-4, with a weak D call TRBD1 (6 bases). The length of the CDR3 is 15 residues. Trimming left V 5 bases short and J 4 bases short, with 18 bases between. The CDR3, as DNA: TGTGCCAGCAGTGGCCTAGGGGGAGACCAGTACGAGCAGTACTTC. Its translation is CASSGLGGDQYEQYF.

Ten or more counts support this clonotype. This chain uses TRBV4-1 with TRBJ2-5, with D perhaps assigned TRBD1 or TRBD2 (5 bases each). The ends were cut back, 3 bases at V and 5 bases at J, with 19 bases in the middle. Germline V gene sequence: CDR1 MGHRA, CDR2 YSYEKL. CDR3 length: 16 amino acids. CDR3 region: CASSQTPGTLGETQYF. In DNA, the CDR3 is TGCGCCAGCAGCCAGACCCCCGGGACCCTGGGCGAGACCCAGTACTTC.

This clonotype was picked up many times. The gene calls are TRBV6-1 and TRBJ1-5, with 8 bases fitting TRBD1. CDR3 length equals 14 residues. The V gene end was trimmed by 2 bases and the J gene end by 7 bases; junction bases not matched to a gene: 4. Germline V CDR1 and CDR2: MNHNS, SASEGT. In nucleotides, the CDR3 is TGTGCCAGCAGTGAACAGGGGGCTCGGCAGCCCCAGCATTTT. Protein product: CASSEQGARQPQHF.

This clonotype was detected only a few times. A clone one base away is much larger, so this may be a read error. The chain employs TRBV7-2 and TRBJ2-5; D unclear. The CDR3 sequence is 11 residues long. Germline CDR1 reads SGHTA; CDR2 reads FQGNSA. The V end was cut by 6 bases, the J end by 7 bases, with 9 bases between. This chain's CDR3 is CASRSSSTQYF. CDR3 coding DNA: TGTGCCAGCAGATCATCTTCGACCCAGTACTTC.

This clonotype was detected ten times or more. In DNA, the CDR3 is TGCAGTGTCAGACCCCCGGGTGGCAATGGCTACACCTTC. Amino acids: CSVRPPGGNGYTF. The chain couples TRBV20-1 to TRBJ1-2, with D uncertain. The CDR3 runs to 13 residues. Germline CDR1 is DFQATT and CDR2 is SNEGSKA (reference sequence). The germline V and J ends were trimmed by 7 bases and 6 bases, with 18 bases remaining between them.

This clonotype appeared many times. The chain carries TRBV28 and TRBJ1-5; D is perhaps TRBD1 (6 bases). From germline, CDR1 is MDHEN and CDR2 SYDVKM. V lost 2 bases, J lost 2 bases, and 10 bases lay in between. CDR3 length: 15 amino acids. The DNA for the CDR3 is TGTGCCAGCAGTTTAACAGGGTTGGGCAATCAGCCCCAGCATTTT. Protein sequence: CASSLTGLGNQPQHF.

In its sample, this clonotype was seen many times. The chain is built from TRBV13 and TRBJ2-1; tentatively, D is TRBD1 (6 bases). The CDR3 loop spans 16 amino acids. Germline V gene data show CDR1 as PRHDT and CDR2 as FYEKMQ (reference sequence). V was shortened by 3 bases and J by 6 bases, with 18 bases between the two germline ends. CDR3 residues: CASSLKGHQVGNEQFF. For the CDR3, the DNA is TGTGCCAGCAGCTTGAAGGGACACCAGGTTGGCAATGAGCAGTTCTTC.

The genes are TRBV10-2 and TRBJ1-1; D is unresolved. The germline V gene has CDR1 WSHSY and CDR2 SAAADI. Trimming removed 7 bases from V and 0 bases from J, with 12 bases in between. The CDR3 is 14 residues long. The CDR3 here is CASTIDGMNTEAFF. The CDR3 DNA follows: TGCGCCAGCACGATTGACGGTATGAACACTGAAGCTTTCTTT.

V usage is TRBV15 and J usage is TRBJ2-1; TRBD2 matches 7 bases. The V and J ends lost 6 bases and 3 bases, in that order; junction bases with no gene match: 5. Germline V CDR1 and CDR2: LNHNV, YYDKDF (reference sequence). The length of the CDR3 is 14 residues. The CDR3 nucleotides read TGTGCCACCAGTCCACCTAGCGGCTACAATGAGCAGTTCTTC. Translating gives CATSPPSGYNEQFF. Drawing the rest from reference TRBV15 and TRBJ2-1, the complete variable domain is DAMVIQNPRYQVTQFGKPVTLSCSQTLNHNVMYWYQQKSSQAPKLLFHYYDKDFNNEADTPDNFQSRRPNTSFCFLDIRSPGLGDTAMYLCATSPPSGYNEQFFGPGTRLTVL.

This clonotype was recorded at least ten times. V usage is TRBV6-6 and J usage is TRBJ1-6; 7 bases align to TRBD1. Germline CDR1 reads MNHNY; CDR2 reads SVGAGI (reference sequence). Unmatched junction bases numbered 4, after V lost 6 bases and J lost 5 bases. The CDR3 consists of 14 residues. The CDR3, as DNA: TGTGCCAGCAGAAACAGGGGAAATAATTCACCCCTCCACTTT. This sequence encodes CASRNRGNNSPLHF.

This clonotype was observed many times. The J gene is TRBJ2-3, the V gene TRBV20-1; D is unclear. The germline V gene encodes CDR1 DFQATT and CDR2 SNEGSKA (reference sequence). CDR3 length equals 12 residues. Trimming removed 6 bases from V and 2 bases from J, with 9 bases in between. The CDR3, as DNA: TGCAGTGCCCCCCCCCTCACAGATACGCAGTATTTT. Its protein is CSAPPLTDTQYF.

This clonotype was seen repeatedly, ten times or more. The rearrangement uses TRBV9 and TRBJ1-5; maybe TRBD1 (5 bases). Trimming cost V 3 bases and J 5 bases, with 12 bases left between them. The CDR3 spans 14 residues. The germline gives CDR1 SGDLS, CDR2 YYNGEE. CDR3 sequence: CASSATGFDQPQHF. CDR3 DNA sequence: TGTGCCAGCAGCGCAACAGGTTTCGATCAGCCCCAGCATTTT.

With respect to this clonotype: A much more abundant neighbour one base away suggests this may be a read error. The CDR3 sequence is CASSKDDSNRGEQFF. The CDR3 region has the DNA TGTGCCAGCAGTAAAGATGACAGTAACCGGGGGGAGCAGTTCTTC. The chain combines TRBV9 with TRBJ2-1; weak D call: TRBD2 (6 bases). The CDR3 runs 15 residues. V lost 5 bases to trimming and J lost 10 bases, with 22 bases between them. Germline V gene data show CDR1 as SGDLS and CDR2 as YYNGEE.